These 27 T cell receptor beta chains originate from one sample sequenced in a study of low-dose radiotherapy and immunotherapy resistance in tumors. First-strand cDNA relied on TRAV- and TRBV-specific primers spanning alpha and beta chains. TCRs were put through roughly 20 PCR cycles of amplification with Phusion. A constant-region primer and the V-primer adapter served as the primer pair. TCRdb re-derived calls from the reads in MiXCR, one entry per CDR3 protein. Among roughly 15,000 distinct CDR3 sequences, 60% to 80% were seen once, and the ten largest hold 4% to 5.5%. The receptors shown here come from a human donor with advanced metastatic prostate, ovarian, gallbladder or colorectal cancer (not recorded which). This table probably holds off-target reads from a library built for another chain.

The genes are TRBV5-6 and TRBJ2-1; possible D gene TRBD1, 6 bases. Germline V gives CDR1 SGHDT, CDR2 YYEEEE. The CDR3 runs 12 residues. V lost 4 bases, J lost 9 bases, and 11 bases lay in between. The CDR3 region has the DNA TGTGCCAGCAGCCCGCCGACAGGTGAGCAGTTCTTC. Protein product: CASSPPTGEQFF.

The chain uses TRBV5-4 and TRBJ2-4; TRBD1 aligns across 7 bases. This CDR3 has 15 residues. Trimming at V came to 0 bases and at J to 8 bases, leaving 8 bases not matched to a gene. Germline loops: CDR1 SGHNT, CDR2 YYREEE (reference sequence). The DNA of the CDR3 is TGTGCCAGCAGCTTGGCCGGAAGGGACAGAGACATTCAGTACTTC. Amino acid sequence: CASSLAGRDRDIQYF. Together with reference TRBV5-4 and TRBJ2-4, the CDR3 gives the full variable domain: ETGVTQSPTHLIKTRGQQVTLRCSSQSGHNTVSWYQQALGQGPQFIFQYYREEENGRGNFPPRFSGLQFPNYSSELNVNALELDDSALYLCASSLAGRDRDIQYFGAGTRLSVL.

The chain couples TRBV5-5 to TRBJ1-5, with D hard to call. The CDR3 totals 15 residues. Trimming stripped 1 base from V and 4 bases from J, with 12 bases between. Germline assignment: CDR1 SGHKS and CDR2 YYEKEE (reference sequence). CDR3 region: CASSLTGSGNQPQHF. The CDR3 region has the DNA TGTGCCAGCAGCTTGACGGGTTCGGGTAATCAGCCCCAGCATTTT.

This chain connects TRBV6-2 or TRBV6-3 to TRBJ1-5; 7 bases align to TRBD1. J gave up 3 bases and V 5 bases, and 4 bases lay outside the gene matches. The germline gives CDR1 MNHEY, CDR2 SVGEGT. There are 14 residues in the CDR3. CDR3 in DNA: TGTGCCAGCAGTAAGGACAGGCTCAATCAGCCCCAGCATTTT. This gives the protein CASSKDRLNQPQHF.

DNA of the CDR3: TGTGCCAGCAGGTTGGGGGGGGGCACAGATACGCAGTATTTT. This gives the protein CASRLGGGTDTQYF. This chain joins TRBV6-6 and TRBJ2-3; TRBD2 agrees at 7 bases. V lost 6 bases, J lost 1 base, and 4 bases stayed unmatched. This CDR3 is 14 amino acids long. Germline V gives CDR1 MNHNY, CDR2 SVGAGI (reference sequence).

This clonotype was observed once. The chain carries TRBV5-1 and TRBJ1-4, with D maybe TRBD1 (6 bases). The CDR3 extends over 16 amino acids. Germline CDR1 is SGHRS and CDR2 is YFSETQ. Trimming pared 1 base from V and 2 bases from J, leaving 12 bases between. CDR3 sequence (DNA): TGCGCCAGCAGCTTGAAGGGGGGGGGGACTAATGAAAAACTGTTTTTT. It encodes CASSLKGGGTNEKLFF.

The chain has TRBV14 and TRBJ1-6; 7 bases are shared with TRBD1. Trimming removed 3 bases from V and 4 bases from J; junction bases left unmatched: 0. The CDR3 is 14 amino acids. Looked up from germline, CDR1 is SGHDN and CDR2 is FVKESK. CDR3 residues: CASSQTGYNSPLHF. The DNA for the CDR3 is TGTGCCAGCAGCCAGACAGGGTATAATTCACCCCTCCACTTT.

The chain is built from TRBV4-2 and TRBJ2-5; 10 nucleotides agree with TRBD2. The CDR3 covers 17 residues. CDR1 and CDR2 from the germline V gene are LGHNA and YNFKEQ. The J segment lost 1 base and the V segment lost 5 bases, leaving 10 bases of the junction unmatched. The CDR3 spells CASSVAGGPGSQETQYF. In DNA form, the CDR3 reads TGTGCCAGCAGCGTAGCGGGGGGACCGGGGTCCCAAGAGACCCAGTACTTC.

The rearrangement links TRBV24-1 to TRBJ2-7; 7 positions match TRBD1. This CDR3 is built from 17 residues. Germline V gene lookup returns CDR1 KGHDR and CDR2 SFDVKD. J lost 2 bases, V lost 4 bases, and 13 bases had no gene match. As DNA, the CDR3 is TGTGCCACCAGTGAACACCGTAGAGGGGACAGCCCCTACGAGCAGTACTTC. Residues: CATSEHRRGDSPYEQYF.

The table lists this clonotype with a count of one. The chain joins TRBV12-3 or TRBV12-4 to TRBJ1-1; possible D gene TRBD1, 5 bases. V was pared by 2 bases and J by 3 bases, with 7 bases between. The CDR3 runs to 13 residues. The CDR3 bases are TGTGCCAGCAGTTTACGGGACGACACTGAAGCTTTCTTT. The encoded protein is CASSLRDDTEAFF.

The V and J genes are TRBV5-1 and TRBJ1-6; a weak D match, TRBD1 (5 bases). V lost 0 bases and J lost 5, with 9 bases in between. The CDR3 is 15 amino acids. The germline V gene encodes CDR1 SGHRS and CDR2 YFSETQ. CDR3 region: CASSLGRENNSPLHF. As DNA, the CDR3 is TGCGCCAGCAGCTTGGGCAGGGAAAATAATTCACCCCTCCACTTT.

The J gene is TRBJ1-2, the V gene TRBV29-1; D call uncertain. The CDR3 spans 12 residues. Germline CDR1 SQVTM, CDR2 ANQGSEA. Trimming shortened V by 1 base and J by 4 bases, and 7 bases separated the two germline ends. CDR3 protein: CSVEGPLYGYTF. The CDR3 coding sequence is TGCAGCGTTGAAGGCCCACTCTATGGCTACACCTTC. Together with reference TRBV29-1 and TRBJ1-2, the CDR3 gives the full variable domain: SAVISQKPSRDICQRGTSLTIQCQVDSQVTMMFWYRQQPGQSLTLIATANQGSEATYESGFVIDKFPISRPNLTFSTLTVSNMSPEDSSIYLCSVEGPLYGYTFGSGTRLTVV.

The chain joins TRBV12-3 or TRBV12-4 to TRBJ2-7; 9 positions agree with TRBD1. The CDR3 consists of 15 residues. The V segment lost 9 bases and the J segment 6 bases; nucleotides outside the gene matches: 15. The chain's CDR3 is CASREAGTGWGEQYF. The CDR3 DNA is TGTGCCAGTCGCGAGGCTGGGACAGGGTGGGGCGAGCAGTACTTC.

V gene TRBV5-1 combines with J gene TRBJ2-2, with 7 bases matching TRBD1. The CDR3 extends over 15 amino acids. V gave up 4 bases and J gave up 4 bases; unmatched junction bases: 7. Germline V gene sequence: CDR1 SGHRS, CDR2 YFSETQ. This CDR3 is CASSGGQRGTGELFF. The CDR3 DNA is TGCGCCAGCAGCGGGGGACAGCGAGGCACCGGGGAGCTGTTTTTT. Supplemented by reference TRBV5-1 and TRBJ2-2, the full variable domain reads KAGVTQTPRYLIKTRGQQVTLSCSPISGHRSVSWYQQTPGQGLQFLFEYFSETQRNKGNFPGRFSGRQFSNSRSEMNVSTLELGDSALYLCASSGGQRGTGELFFGEGSRLTVL.

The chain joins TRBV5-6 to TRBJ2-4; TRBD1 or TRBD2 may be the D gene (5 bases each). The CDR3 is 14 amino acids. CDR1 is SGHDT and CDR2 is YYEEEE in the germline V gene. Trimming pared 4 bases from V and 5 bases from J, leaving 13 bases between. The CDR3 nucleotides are TGTGCCAGCAGCCTGGGACCAGGCGAAAACATTCAGTACTTC. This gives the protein CASSLGPGENIQYF.

The CDR3 DNA is TGTGCCAGCAGCCAAGATCTTAGCACCGTACAGTACTTC. Translated: CASSQDLSTVQYF. The chain employs TRBV14 and TRBJ2-4; D uncertain. The CDR3 runs to 13 residues. The germline gives CDR1 SGHDN, CDR2 FVKESK. V dropped 0 bases and J dropped 13 bases, with 13 bases sitting between them.

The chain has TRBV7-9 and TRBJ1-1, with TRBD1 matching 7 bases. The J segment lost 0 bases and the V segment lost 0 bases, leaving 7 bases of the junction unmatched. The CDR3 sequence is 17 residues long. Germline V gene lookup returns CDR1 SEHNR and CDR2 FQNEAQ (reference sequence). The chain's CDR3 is CASSLAPRQGLNTEAFF. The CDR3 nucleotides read TGTGCCAGCAGCTTAGCGCCCAGACAGGGCCTGAACACTGAAGCTTTCTTT.

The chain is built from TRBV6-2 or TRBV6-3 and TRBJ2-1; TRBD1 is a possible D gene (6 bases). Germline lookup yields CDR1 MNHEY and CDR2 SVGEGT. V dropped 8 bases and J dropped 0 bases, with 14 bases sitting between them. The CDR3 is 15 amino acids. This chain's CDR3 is CASRRQESSYNEQFF. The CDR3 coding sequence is TGTGCCAGCCGTCGACAGGAGAGCTCCTACAATGAGCAGTTCTTC.

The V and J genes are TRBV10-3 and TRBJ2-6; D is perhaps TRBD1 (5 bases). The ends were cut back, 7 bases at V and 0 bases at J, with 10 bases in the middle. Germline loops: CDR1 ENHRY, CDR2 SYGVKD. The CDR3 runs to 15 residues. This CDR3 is CAITDTSSGANVLTF. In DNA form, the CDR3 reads TGTGCCATCACGGACACCTCCTCTGGGGCCAACGTCCTGACTTTC.

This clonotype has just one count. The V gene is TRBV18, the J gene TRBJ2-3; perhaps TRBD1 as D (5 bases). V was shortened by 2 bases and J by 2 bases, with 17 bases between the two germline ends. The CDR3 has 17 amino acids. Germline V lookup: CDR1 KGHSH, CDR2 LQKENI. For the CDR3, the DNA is TGTGCCAGCTCACCAGCAGGCAGGAGACAGAACACAGATACGCAGTATTTT. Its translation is CASSPAGRRQNTDTQYF.

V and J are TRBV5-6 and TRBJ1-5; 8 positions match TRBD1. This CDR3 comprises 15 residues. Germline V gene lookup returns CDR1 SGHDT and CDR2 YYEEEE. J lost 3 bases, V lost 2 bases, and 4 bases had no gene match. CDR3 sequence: CASSFGTGDNQPQHF. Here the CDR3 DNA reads TGTGCCAGCAGCTTTGGGACAGGCGACAATCAGCCCCAGCATTTT.

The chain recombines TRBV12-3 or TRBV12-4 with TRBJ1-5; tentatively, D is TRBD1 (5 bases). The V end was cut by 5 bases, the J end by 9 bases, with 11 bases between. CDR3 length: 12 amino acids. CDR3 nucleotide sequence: TGTGCCAGCAGTACAGGCTGGGGGCCCCAGCATTTT. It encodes CASSTGWGPQHF.

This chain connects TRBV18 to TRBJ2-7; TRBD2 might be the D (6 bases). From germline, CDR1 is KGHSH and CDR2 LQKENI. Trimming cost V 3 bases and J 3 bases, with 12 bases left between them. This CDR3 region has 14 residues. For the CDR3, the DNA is TGTGCCAGCTCACCCCCACTTAGCGGCTACGAGCAGTACTTC. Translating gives CASSPPLSGYEQYF.

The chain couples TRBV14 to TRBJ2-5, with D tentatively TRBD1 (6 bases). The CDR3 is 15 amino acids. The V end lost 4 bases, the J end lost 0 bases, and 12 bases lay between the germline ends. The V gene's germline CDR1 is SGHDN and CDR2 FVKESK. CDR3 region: CASSRQRQDQETQYF. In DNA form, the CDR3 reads TGTGCCAGCAGCCGACAGAGACAGGACCAAGAGACCCAGTACTTC. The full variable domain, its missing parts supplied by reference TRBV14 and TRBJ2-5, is EAGVTQFPSHSVIEKGQTVTLRCDPISGHDNLYWYRRVMGKEIKFLLHFVKESKQDESGMPNNRFLAERTGGTYSTLKVQPAELEDSGVYFCASSRQRQDQETQYFGPGTRLLVL.

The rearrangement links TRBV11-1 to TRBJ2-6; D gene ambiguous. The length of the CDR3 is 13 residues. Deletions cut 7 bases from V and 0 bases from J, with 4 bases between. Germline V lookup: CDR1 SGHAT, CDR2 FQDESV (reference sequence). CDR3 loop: CASKGSGANVLTF. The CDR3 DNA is TGTGCCAGCAAGGGCTCTGGGGCCAACGTCCTGACTTTC.

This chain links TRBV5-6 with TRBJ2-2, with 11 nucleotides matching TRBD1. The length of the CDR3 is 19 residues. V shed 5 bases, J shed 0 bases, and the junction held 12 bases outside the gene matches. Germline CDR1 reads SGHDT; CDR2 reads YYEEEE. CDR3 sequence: CASRPGALGQGANTGELFF. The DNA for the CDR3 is TGTGCCAGCAGGCCAGGTGCCCTGGGACAGGGGGCGAACACCGGGGAGCTGTTTTTT.

The CDR3 DNA reads as TGTGCCAGCAGCCTGCGACTGCGGGGGATGACAGGGTTTGACTATGGCTACACCTTC. Translation: CASSLRLRGMTGFDYGYTF. The rearrangement uses TRBV5-6 and TRBJ1-2; 7 nucleotides match TRBD1. With 4 bases clipped from V and 3 bases from J, the junction kept 21 bases outside the gene matches. The CDR3 contains 19 residues. The germline V gene encodes CDR1 SGHDT and CDR2 YYEEEE.